This TCR beta chain was obtained from a study of blood T cell repertoires in COVID-19. V lost 8 bases and J 14 bases, leaving 19 bases between the germline ends. This CDR3 is 12 amino acids long. This table comes from immunoSEQ multiplex PCR, and its TCRdb copy is limited to in-frame clones, with some not included. This repertoire shows hundreds of thousands of clones, about 88% found once; its top ten account for approximately 2.9%. The receptor's source is a human donor in a cohort sampled during active COVID-19. Sequencing was done on a sample of peripheral blood. V gene TRBV12-3 or TRBV12-4 combines with J gene TRBJ2-1, with D maybe TRBD2 (7 bases). The CDR3 region has the DNA TGTGCCAGCGGGGGGGGCCGGGCAGTTGAGTTCTTC. Its protein product is CASGGGRAVEFF.